In its sample, the clone carrying this T cell receptor beta chain was seen a few times. Its antigen is unknown. Then a second PCR, running about 6 to 12 cycles, was carried out with a sample-barcoded 5' primer and a J-beta primer mix. Via MiXCR, TCRdb re-called the 5' RACE reads, giving one row per CDR3 protein. Seen here are about 1.6 million distinct CDR3 sequences, roughly 30% observed once, and the top ten hold around 10%. The CDR3 length is 17 residues. The germline gives CDR1 DFQATT, CDR2 SNEGSKA (reference sequence). The ends were cut back, 3 bases at V and 0 bases at J, with 21 bases in the middle. The data were taken from a study of blood T cells in healthy people across ages. Study results and caveats: It was found that TCR beta diversity correlated strongly with the percentage of naive T cells. A roughly linear fall in TCR beta diversity per million T cells was seen with increasing age.

The chain has TRBV20-1 and TRBJ2-7, with D tentatively TRBD2 (6 bases). Sequenced sample: blood. This TCR came from a woman younger than 45 in good health. CDR3 sequence reads: CSASYPPGGKSSYEQYF. In nucleotides, the CDR3 is TGCAGTGCTAGCTACCCGCCCGGGGGAAAGAGCTCCTACGAGCAGTACTTC.